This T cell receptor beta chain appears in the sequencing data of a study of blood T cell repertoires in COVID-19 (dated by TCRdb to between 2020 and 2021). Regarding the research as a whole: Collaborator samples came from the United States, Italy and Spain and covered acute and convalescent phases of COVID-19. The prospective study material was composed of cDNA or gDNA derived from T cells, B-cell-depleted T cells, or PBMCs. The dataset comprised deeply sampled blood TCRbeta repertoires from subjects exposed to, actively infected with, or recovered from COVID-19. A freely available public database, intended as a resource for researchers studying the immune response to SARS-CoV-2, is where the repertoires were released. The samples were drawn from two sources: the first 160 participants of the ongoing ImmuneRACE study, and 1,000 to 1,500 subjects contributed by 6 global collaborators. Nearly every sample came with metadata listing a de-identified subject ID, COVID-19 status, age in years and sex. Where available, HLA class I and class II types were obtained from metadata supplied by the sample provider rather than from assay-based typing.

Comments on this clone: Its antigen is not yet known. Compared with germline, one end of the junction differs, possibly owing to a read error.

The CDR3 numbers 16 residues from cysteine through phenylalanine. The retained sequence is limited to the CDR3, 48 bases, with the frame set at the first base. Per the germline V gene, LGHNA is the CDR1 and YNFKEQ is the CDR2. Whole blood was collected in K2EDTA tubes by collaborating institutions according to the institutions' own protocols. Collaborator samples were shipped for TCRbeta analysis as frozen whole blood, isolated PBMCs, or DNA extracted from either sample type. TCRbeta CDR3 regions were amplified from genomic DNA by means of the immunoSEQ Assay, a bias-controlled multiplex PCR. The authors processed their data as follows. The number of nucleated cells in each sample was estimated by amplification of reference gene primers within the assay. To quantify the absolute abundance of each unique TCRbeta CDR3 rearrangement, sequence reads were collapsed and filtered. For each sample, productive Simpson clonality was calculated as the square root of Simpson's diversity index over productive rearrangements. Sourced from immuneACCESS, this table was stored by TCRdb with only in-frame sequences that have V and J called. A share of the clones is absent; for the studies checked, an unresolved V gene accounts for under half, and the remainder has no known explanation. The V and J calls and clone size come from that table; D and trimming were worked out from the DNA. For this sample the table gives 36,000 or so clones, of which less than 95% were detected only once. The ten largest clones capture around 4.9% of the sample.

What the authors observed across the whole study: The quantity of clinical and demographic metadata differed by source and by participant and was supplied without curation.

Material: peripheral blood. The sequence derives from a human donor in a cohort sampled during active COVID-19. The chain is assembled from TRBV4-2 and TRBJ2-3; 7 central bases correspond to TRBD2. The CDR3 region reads CASSQVGGRATDTQYF. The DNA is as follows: TGTGCCAGCAGCCAAGTTGGAGGGAGGGCCACAGACACGCAGTATTTT.